The following is a T cell receptor beta chain sequence with its context. The sample originates from a study of blood T cell repertoires in COVID-19. Germline-derived CDR1 and CDR2 are SEHNR and FQNEAQ (reference sequence). Trimming removed 1 base at V and 0 bases at J, with 12 bases between. This CDR3 is 16 amino acids long. This table comes from immunoSEQ multiplex PCR, and its TCRdb copy is limited to in-frame clones, with some not included. The table records 250,000 to 400,000 clones, under 90% of them present only once. The origin of this receptor is a woman in her thirties with COVID-19, enrolled during active disease. The sequenced material came from peripheral blood. The chain recombines TRBV7-9 with TRBJ1-2, with D unclear. CDR3 region: CASSLGVGVSNYGYTF. The CDR3 DNA is TGTGCCAGCAGCTTAGGCGTCGGGGTATCTAACTATGGCTACACCTTC.